The entry below gives a single T cell receptor beta chain sequence along with its context. Its antigen is undetermined. This entry comes from a study of CD8 T cells in ankylosing spondylitis. Study findings and constraints: Both synovial fluid and blood in reactive arthritis had previously been reported to carry some motif variants. Peripheral blood held disease-linked clones only at relatively low frequency, and these were CD8+.

The V gene's germline CDR1 is SGDLS and CDR2 YYNGEE. This CDR3 spans 16 amino acids. The junction had 4 bases not matched to a gene; V was cut back by 2 bases and J by 4 bases. TCR beta libraries were made by quantitative 5'-RACE with molecular barcodes. TCRdb ran MiXCR on the 5' RACE reads and lists one entry per CDR3 protein. The sample contains about 30,000 distinct CDR3 sequences, about 5.3% of which appear only once. This chain connects TRBV9 to TRBJ2-5; TRBD2 matches 14 bases. What was sequenced was blood, either unsorted or a sorted T cell fraction (not recorded which). The origin of this receptor is a female donor with ankylosing spondylitis or in good health (not recorded which). CDR3 DNA: TGTGCCAGCAGCGTGACTAGCGGGGGGGCCAGAGAGACCCAGTACTTC. This gives the protein CASSVTSGGARETQYF.